Sequencing of this T cell receptor (beta chain) was carried out in a study of identifying expanded T cells in peripheral blood. The study, taken as a whole, reports: About 1.3 clones differed between technical replicates, versus about 15 and 19 over time. Clone count variance between roughly 2-week samples rose with total template count.

Germline assignment: CDR1 SGHAT and CDR2 FQNNGV. Losses at the gene ends were 5 bases for V and 4 bases for J; bases not matched to a gene: 9. CDR3 size: 16 residues. Profiled with immunoSEQ multiplex PCR; TCRdb holds only in-frame clones, not every one. The profile covers about 130,000 clones, with roughly 90% appearing a single time and around 8.2% taken by the ten largest. In the case of this clone: Its cognate antigen is unknown.

No infections or other immune events were documented during collection. This TCR was recovered from a person aged 18-70 years in good health. The gene calls are TRBV11-2 and TRBJ2-1, with TRBD2 matching over 9 bases. The source material was blood. CDR3 residues: CASSQRGSGGYNEQFF. CDR3 DNA: TGTGCCAGCAGCCAAAGGGGTAGCGGGGGATACAATGAGCAGTTCTTC.